The clone carrying this T cell receptor (beta chain) was recorded many times. RNA transcripts yielded amplified TCR beta CDR3 regions. HTBI primers were employed in a first-round RT-PCR of the TCR CDR3. One entry per CDR3 protein, called by TCRdb with MiXCR from the multiplex PCR reads. The data hold hundreds of thousands of distinct CDR3 sequences, with less than 25% observed a single time. V gave up 8 bases and J gave up 5 bases; unmatched junction bases: 4. CDR3 length: 11 residues. Looked up from germline, CDR1 is DFQATT and CDR2 is SNEGSKA (reference sequence). This sample was taken from a study of T cells in Graves' hyperthyroidism and ophthalmopathy. Disease lasting under 3 months, a NOSPECS grade of at least 4, and a Clinical Activity Score of at least 3 were features of the ophthalmopathy patients.

The V and J genes are TRBV20-1 and TRBJ1-1; 8 bases agree with TRBD1. The sample consisted of blood. The receptor was derived from a woman in her 30s with Graves' ophthalmopathy. CDR3 nucleotide sequence: TGCAGTACAGGGGGACGGACTGAAGCTTTCTTT. Translated: CSTGGRTEAFF.